Below, 10 T cell receptor beta chains from the same sample are listed, as sequenced in a study of cytomegalovirus exposure and HLA in healthy donors. Assay: immunoSEQ multiplex PCR; the TCRdb copy retains only in-frame clones and omits some. The sample has about 190,000 clones, roughly 82% seen once. Sequenced material: PBMCs. These receptor sequences come from a man younger than 30 in good health and CMV-seropositive.

This sequence joins TRBV13 and TRBJ2-5; D not resolved. The CDR3 contains 16 residues. V was shortened by 7 bases and J by 2 bases, with 20 bases between the two germline ends. CDR1 and CDR2 from the germline V gene are PRHDT and FYEKMQ (reference sequence). The CDR3 DNA follows: TGTGCCAGCACGTTCCGCCCCGCAGGTGCGCAAGAGACCCAGTACTTC. Protein: CASTFRPAGAQETQYF.

V usage is TRBV9 and J usage is TRBJ1-5; no firm D call. V was cut by 0 bases and J by 0 bases, with 7 bases left in between. The CDR3 runs 15 residues. Germline-derived CDR1 and CDR2 are SGDLS and YYNGEE. The CDR3 spells CASSVDLNSNQPQHF. In nucleotides, the CDR3 is TGTGCCAGCAGCGTAGACTTAAATAGCAATCAGCCCCAGCATTTT.

The chain carries TRBV2 and TRBJ2-2, with 10 bases aligning to TRBD2. With 9 bases clipped from V and 8 bases from J, the junction kept 6 bases outside the gene matches. The CDR3 has 13 residues. The V gene's germline CDR1 is SNHLY and CDR2 FYNNEI. Written as DNA, the CDR3 is TGTGCCAGTCAGCGGGAGGGTTTTGGGGAGCTGTTTTTT. Residues: CASQREGFGELFF.

This rearrangement joins TRBV27 to TRBJ2-7; D gene unclear. V lost 8 bases to trimming and J lost 4 bases, with 12 bases between them. The germline CDR1 and CDR2 sequences are MNHEY and SMNVEV (reference sequence). The CDR3 has 12 residues. In DNA, the CDR3 is TGTGCCAGCGTGCAGATGGTGTACGAGCAGTACTTC. Translating gives CASVQMVYEQYF.

This chain uses TRBV11-1 with TRBJ2-1; tentatively, D is TRBD2 (7 bases). The germline gives CDR1 SGHAT, CDR2 FQDESV (reference sequence). The CDR3 runs 15 residues. Trimming took 3 bases from V and 7 from J, leaving 16 bases between them. DNA of the CDR3: TGTGCCAGCAGCTTGAAGGGGGGGCTGGGGAATGAGCAGTTCTTC. It codes for CASSLKGGLGNEQFF.

This clone was seen only a few times. The CDR3 bases are TGCGCCAGCAGCCCCGTAGGGGGTCCCGATACGCAGTATTTT. This translates into CASSPVGGPDTQYF. The chain uses TRBV5-1 and TRBJ2-3, with D perhaps TRBD1 (6 bases). V was pared by 4 bases and J by 6 bases, with 15 bases between. The length of the CDR3 is 14 residues. CDR1 is SGHRS and CDR2 is YFSETQ in the germline V gene.

This chain connects TRBV15 to TRBJ2-1; 7 bases line up with TRBD2. Germline V gene data show CDR1 as LNHNV and CDR2 as YYDKDF (reference sequence). With 2 bases clipped from V and 0 bases from J, the junction kept 4 bases outside the gene matches. The CDR3 contains 16 residues. CDR3 in amino acids: CATSRSTSVSYNEQFF. The CDR3 DNA follows: TGTGCCACCAGCAGATCCACTAGCGTCTCCTACAATGAGCAGTTCTTC.

The genes are TRBV5-4 and TRBJ2-1; D unresolved. V was cut by 2 bases and J by 3 bases, with 3 bases left in between. CDR3 length equals 12 residues. Germline CDR1 is SGHNT and CDR2 is YYREEE (reference sequence). Here the CDR3 reads CASSLLYNEQFF. The DNA for the CDR3 is TGTGCCAGCAGCTTACTCTACAATGAGCAGTTCTTC.

The V and J genes are TRBV5-1 and TRBJ2-1, with D possibly TRBD2 on 5 matching bases. Germline V lookup: CDR1 SGHRS, CDR2 YFSETQ. V lost 8 bases, J lost 8 bases, and 17 bases lay in between. The CDR3 covers 13 residues. The CDR3 nucleotides read TGCGCCAGTAAGAGGGTCCAGGTCGATGAGCAGTTCTTC. It codes for CASKRVQVDEQFF.

In this sample, this clone turned up once. The chain couples TRBV7-2 to TRBJ2-2; unclear D gene. V gave up 3 bases and J gave up 2 bases, with 7 bases separating them. This CDR3 is built from 14 residues. Germline CDR1 and CDR2: SGHTA and FQGNSA. The CDR3 sequence is CASSFLRNTGELFF. The CDR3 DNA is TGTGCCAGCAGCTTCCTTAGAAACACCGGGGAGCTGTTTTTT.